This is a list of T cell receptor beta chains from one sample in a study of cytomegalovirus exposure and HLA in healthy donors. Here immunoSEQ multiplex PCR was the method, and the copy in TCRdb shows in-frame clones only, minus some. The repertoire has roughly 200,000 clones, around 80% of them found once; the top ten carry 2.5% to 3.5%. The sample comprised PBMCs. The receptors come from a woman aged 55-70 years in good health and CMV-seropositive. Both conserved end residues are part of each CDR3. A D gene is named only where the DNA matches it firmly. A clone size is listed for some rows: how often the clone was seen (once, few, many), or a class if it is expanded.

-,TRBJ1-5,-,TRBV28,CASSLRGGGNQPQHF,TGTGCCAGCAGTCTAAGGGGAGGTGGCAATCAGCCCCAGCATTTT
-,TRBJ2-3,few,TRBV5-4,CASSLGLAIADTQYF,TGTGCCAGCAGCTTGGGGCTAGCCATTGCAGATACGCAGTATTTT
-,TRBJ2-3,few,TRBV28,CASSLYFQGTRSTDTQYF,TGTGCCAGCAGTTTATATTTCCAGGGGACCAGGAGCACAGATACGCAGTATTTT
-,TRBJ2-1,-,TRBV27,CASSREGPNNEQFF,TGTGCCAGCAGTCGGGAAGGGCCTAACAATGAGCAGTTCTTC
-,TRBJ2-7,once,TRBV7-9,CASSFVNEQYF,TGTGCCAGCAGCTTTGTTAACGAGCAGTACTTC
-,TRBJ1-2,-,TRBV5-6,CASSFLGDSRYGYTF,TGTGCCAGCAGCTTTCTTGGGGACTCACGCTATGGCTACACCTTC
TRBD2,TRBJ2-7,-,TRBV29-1,CSVRDSGSTYEQYF,TGCAGCGTTAGGGATAGCGGGAGTACCTACGAGCAGTACTTC
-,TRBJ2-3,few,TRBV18,CASSLASTDTQYF,TGTGCCAGCTCTCTAGCTAGCACAGATACGCAGTATTTT
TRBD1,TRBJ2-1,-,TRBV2,CASRPGQSWAEQFF,TGTGCCAGCAGACCGGGACAGTCCTGGGCTGAGCAGTTCTTC
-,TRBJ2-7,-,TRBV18,CASSPLDKSYGQYF,TGTGCCAGCTCACCCTTGGACAAGTCCTACGGGCAGTACTTC
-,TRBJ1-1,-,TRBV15,CATSRDHLGTRNTEAFF,TGTGCCACCAGCAGAGACCATCTAGGGACAAGGAACACTGAAGCTTTCTTT
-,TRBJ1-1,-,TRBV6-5,CASNLGGQGGTEAFF,TGTGCCAGCAACCTGGGAGGGCAGGGAGGAACTGAAGCTTTCTTT
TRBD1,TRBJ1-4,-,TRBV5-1,CASGKSGTGNEKLFF,TGCGCCAGCGGCAAATCCGGGACAGGGAATGAAAAACTGTTTTTT
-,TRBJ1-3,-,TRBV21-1,CASTFPRTEAQRRNTIYF,TGTGCCAGCACCTTCCCCCGCACGGAGGCCCAGCGACGAAACACCATATATTTT
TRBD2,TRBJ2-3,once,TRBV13,CASSLAGGPFGTDTQYF,TGTGCCAGCAGCTTAGCGGGGGGGCCTTTCGGCACAGATACGCAGTATTTT
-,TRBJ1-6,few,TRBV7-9,CASTKRRADSPLHF,TGTGCCAGCACCAAAAGGAGGGCCGATTCACCCCTCCACTTT
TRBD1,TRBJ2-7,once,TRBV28,CASRRHRGTYEQYF,TGTGCCAGCAGAAGGCACAGGGGGACCTACGAGCAGTACTTC
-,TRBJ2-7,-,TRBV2,CASSVGAPYEQYF,TGTGCCAGCAGTGTTGGGGCCCCCTACGAGCAGTACTTC
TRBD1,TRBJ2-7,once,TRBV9,CASSARQGLDYEQYF,TGTGCCAGCAGCGCAAGACAGGGGTTGGACTACGAGCAGTACTTC
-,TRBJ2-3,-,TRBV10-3,CAIRAGRENTDTQYF,TGTGCCATCAGGGCGGGACGGGAAAACACAGATACGCAGTATTTT
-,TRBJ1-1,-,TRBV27,CASSPNRVPDTEAFF,TGTGCCAGCAGTCCAAACAGGGTCCCAGACACTGAAGCTTTCTTT
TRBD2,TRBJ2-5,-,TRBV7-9,CASSLLRAGGGETQYF,TGTGCCAGCAGCCTTCTGCGTGCGGGGGGCGGAGAGACCCAGTACTTC
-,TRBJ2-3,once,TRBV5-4,CASSRGATGSTDTQYF,TGTGCCAGCAGCCGGGGGGCGACTGGAAGCACAGATACGCAGTATTTT
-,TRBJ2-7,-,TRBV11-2,CASSSDGQRREQYF,TGTGCCAGCAGCTCGGACGGACAAAGAAGGGAGCAGTACTTC